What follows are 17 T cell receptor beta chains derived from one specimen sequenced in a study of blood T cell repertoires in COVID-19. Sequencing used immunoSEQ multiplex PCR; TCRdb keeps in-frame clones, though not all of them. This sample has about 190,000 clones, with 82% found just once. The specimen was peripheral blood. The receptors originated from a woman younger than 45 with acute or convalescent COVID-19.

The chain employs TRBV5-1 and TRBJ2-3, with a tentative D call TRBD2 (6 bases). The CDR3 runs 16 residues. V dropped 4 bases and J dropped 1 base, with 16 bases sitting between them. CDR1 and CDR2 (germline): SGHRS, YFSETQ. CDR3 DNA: TGCGCCAGCAGCCCGGTATTTGGCGGGGGCACAGATACGCAGTATTTT. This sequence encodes CASSPVFGGGTDTQYF. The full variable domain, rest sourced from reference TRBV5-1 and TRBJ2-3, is KAGVTQTPRYLIKTRGQQVTLSCSPISGHRSVSWYQQTPGQGLQFLFEYFSETQRNKGNFPGRFSGRQFSNSRSEMNVSTLELGDSALYLCASSPVFGGGTDTQYFGPGTRLTVL.

CDR3 sequence: CASKNQGQGNSPLHF. In DNA form, the CDR3 reads TGTGCCAGCAAGAATCAGGGACAGGGGAATTCACCCCTCCACTTT. The genes are TRBV7-9 and TRBJ1-6; 10 bases align to TRBD1. This CDR3 comprises 15 residues. Germline V gives CDR1 SEHNR, CDR2 FQNEAQ (reference sequence). Germline trimming cut 7 bases from V and 7 bases from J; bases unmatched to any gene: 7. Full variable domain (rest looked up from reference TRBV7-9 and TRBJ1-6): DTGVSQNPRHKITKRGQNVTFRCDPISEHNRLYWYRQTLGQGPEFLTYFQNEAQLEKSRLLSDRFSAERPKGSFSTLEIQRTEQGDSAMYLCASKNQGQGNSPLHFGNGTRLTVT.

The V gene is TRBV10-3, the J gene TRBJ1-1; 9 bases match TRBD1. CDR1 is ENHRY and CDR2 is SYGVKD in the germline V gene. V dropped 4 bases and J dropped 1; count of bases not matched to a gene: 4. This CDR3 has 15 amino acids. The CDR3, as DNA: TGTGCCATCAGTGCCCGGACAGGGGAGAACACTGAAGCTTTCTTT. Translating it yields CAISARTGENTEAFF.

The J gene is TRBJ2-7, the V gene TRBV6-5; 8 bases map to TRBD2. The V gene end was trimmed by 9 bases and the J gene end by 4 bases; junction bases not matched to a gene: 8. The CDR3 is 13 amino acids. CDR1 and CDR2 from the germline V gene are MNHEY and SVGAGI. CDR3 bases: TGTGCCAGTTCCTCCGGGACTAGATACGAGCAGTACTTC. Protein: CASSSGTRYEQYF.

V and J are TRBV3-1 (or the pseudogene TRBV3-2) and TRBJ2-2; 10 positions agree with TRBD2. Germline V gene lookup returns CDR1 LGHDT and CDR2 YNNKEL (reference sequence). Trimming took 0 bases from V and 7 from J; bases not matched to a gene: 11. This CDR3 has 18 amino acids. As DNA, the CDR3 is TGTGCCAGCAGCCAAGATAACCTAGCGGGAGCCTTTGTCGGGGAGCTGTTTTTT. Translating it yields CASSQDNLAGAFVGELFF.

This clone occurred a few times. This CDR3 is CASSLGQGNEQFF. CDR3 sequence (DNA): TGTGCCAGCAGCTTAGGACAGGGGAATGAGCAGTTCTTC. J is TRBJ2-1 and V is TRBV7-9; 8 bases map to TRBD1. The length of the CDR3 is 13 residues. V trimming: 1 base; J trimming: 7 bases; junction bases outside the gene matches: 0. Germline CDR1 and CDR2: SEHNR and FQNEAQ (reference sequence). The full variable domain, in which reference TRBV7-9 and TRBJ2-1 provide the parts outside the CDR3, is DTGVSQNPRHKITKRGQNVTFRCDPISEHNRLYWYRQTLGQGPEFLTYFQNEAQLEKSRLLSDRFSAERPKGSFSTLEIQRTEQGDSAMYLCASSLGQGNEQFFGPGTRLTVL.

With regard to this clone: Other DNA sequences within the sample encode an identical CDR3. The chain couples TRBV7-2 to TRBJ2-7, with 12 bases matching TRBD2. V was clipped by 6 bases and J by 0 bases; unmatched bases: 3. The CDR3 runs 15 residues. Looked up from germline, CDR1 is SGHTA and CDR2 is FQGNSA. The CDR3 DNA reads TGTGCCAGCAGTTTGACTAGCGGGAGCTCCTACGAGCAGTACTTC. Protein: CASSLTSGSSYEQYF.

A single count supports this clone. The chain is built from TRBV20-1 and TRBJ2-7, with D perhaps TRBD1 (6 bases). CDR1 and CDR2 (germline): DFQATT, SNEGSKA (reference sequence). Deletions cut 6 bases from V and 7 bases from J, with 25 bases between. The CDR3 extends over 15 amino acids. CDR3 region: CSASGRAPQGGEQYF. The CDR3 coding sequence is TGCAGTGCGAGTGGACGTGCGCCTCAAGGGGGAGAGCAGTACTTC.

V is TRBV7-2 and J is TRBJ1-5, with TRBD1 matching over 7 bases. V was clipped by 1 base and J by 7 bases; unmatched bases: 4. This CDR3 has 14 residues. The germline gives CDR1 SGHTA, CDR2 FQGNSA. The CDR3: CASSLDTGVQPQHF. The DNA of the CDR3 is TGTGCCAGCAGCTTAGATACAGGGGTCCAGCCCCAGCATTTT.

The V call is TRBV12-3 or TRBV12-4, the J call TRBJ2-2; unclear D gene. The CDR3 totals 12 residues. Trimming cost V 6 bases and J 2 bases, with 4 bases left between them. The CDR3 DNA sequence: TGTGCCAGCAGCTATAACACCGGGGAGCTGTTTTTT. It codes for CASSYNTGELFF.

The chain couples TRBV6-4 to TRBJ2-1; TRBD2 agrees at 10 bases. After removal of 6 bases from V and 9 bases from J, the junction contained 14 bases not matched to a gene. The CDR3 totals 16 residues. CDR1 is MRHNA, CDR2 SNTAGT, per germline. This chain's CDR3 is CASSKERGLALTEQFF. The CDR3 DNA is TGTGCCAGCAGCAAAGAGCGGGGACTAGCGTTAACTGAGCAGTTCTTC.

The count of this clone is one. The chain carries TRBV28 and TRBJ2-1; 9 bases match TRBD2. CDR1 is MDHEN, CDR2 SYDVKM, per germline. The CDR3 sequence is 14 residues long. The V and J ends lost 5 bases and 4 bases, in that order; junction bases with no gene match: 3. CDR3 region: CASSLGLAYNEQFF. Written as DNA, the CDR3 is TGTGCCAGCAGTCTGGGACTAGCTTACAATGAGCAGTTCTTC.

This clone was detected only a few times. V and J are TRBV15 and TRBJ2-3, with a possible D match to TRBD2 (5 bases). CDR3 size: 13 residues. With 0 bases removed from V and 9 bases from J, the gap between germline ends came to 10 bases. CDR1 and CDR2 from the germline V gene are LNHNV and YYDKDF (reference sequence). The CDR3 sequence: CATSRDRGSTQYF. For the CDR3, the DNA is TGTGCCACCAGCAGAGATCGTGGGAGCACGCAGTATTTT.

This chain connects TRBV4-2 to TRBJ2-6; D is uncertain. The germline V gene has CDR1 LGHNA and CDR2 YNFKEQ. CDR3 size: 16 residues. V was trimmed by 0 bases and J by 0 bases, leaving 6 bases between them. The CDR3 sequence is CASSQDGTSGANVLTF. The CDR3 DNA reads TGTGCCAGCAGCCAAGATGGCACCTCTGGGGCCAACGTCCTGACTTTC.

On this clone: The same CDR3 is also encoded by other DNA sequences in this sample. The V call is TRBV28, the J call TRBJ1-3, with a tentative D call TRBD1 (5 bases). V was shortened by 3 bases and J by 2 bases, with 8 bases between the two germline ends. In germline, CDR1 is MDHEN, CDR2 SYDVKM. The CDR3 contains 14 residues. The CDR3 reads CASSFRGAGNTIYF. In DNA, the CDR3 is TGTGCCAGCAGTTTCCGGGGGGCTGGAAACACCATATATTTT. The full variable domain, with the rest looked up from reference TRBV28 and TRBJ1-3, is DVKVTQSSRYLVKRTGEKVFLECVQDMDHENMFWYRQDPGLGLRLIYFSYDVKMKEKGDIPEGYSVSREKKERFSLILESASTNQTSMYLCASSFRGAGNTIYFGEGSWLTVV.

In DNA, the CDR3 is TGTGCCAGCTGTCAGGCCGCTCCCTATAATTCACCCCTCCACTTT. Amino acids: CASCQAAPYNSPLHF. V and J are TRBV28 and TRBJ1-6; D gene uncertain. V was clipped by 8 bases and J by 2 bases, with 13 bases between them. The germline V gene has CDR1 MDHEN and CDR2 SYDVKM. CDR3 length: 15 amino acids.

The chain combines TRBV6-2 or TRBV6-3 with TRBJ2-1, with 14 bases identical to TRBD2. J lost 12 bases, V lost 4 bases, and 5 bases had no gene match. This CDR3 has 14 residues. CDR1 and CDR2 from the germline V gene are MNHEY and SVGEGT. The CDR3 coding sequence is TGTGCCAGCAGTTCGGGACTAGCGGGAGAGGCGCAGTTCTTC. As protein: CASSSGLAGEAQFF.